The entry below describes one TCR beta chain. Sequence at one end of the junction differs from germline and may be a read error. TCRdb's copy holds only in-frame clones and misses some; the assay was immunoSEQ multiplex PCR. Of roughly 320,000 clones listed, 90% are singletons. Contact with a PCR-confirmed or clinician-diagnosed COVID-19 case occurred within 2 weeks of entry. Germline values: CDR1 MNHEY, CDR2 SMNVEV (reference sequence). The CDR3 consists of 13 residues. This sample was taken from a study of blood T cell repertoires in COVID-19. In the study overall: Donors in the United States, Italy and Spain gave samples during acute or convalescent COVID-19. T cells, B-cell-depleted T cells, or PBMCs provided the cDNA or gDNA that served as material.

Sequenced: PBMCs or T cells enriched from blood (not recorded which). The TCR originated in a woman aged 25 to 45 who had been exposed to COVID-19. The chain is built from TRBV27 and TRBJ1-1, with D maybe TRBD1 (5 bases). CDR3 DNA: TGTGCCAGCAGTTTGGGGGGGAACTCTGAAGCTTTCTTT. Translating gives CASSLGGNSEAFF.